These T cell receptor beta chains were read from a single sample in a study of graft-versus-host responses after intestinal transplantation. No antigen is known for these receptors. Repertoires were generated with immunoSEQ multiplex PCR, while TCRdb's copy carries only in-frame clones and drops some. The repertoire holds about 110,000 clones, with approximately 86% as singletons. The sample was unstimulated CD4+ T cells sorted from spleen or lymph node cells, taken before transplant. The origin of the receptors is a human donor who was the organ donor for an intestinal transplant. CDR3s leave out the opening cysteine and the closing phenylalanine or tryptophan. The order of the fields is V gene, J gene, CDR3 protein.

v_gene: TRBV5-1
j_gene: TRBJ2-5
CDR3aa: ASSLGGNGETQY

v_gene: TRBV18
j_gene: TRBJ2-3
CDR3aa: ASSPPSGRAGNTQY

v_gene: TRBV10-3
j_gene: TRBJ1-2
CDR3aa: AISERARSGYT

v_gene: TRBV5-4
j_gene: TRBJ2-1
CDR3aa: ASSSGGTSGLYNEQF

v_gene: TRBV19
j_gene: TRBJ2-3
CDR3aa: ASSHRTSGRPGSTDTQY

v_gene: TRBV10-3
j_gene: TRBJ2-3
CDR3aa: AISVLRDRTDTQY

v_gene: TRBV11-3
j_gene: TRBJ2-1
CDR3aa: ASSWTTYNEQF

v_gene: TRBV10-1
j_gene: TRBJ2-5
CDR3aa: ASSELAASGSRETQY

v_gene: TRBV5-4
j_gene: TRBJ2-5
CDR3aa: ASSRGQGAETQY

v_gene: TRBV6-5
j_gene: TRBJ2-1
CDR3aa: ASSYEAGGGNEQF

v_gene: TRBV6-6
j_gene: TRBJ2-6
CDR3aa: ASSRRALSGANVLT

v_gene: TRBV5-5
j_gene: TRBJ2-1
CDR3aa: ASSQFFRQGATYNEQF

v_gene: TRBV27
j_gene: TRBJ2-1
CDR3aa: ASSVNRNEQF

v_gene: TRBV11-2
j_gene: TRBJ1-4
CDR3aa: ASSLEEFSEKLF

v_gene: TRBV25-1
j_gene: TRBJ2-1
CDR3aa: ASSDEGSSYNEQF

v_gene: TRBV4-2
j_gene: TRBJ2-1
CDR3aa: ASSLSLAGGNEQF

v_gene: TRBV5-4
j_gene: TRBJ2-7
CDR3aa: ASSPRPAAYEQY

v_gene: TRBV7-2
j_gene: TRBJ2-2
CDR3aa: ASSLVLGTGELF

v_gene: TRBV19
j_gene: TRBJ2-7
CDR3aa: ASSSRQGGSYEQY

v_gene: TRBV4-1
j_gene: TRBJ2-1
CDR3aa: ASSLEGGTLNEQF

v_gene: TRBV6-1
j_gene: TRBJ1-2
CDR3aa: ASSNRGYGYT

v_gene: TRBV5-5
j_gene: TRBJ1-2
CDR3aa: ASSFDGIAYGYT

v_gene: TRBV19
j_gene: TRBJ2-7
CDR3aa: ASRRKREVSYEQY

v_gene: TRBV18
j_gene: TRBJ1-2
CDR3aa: ASSPRGAATDNYGYT